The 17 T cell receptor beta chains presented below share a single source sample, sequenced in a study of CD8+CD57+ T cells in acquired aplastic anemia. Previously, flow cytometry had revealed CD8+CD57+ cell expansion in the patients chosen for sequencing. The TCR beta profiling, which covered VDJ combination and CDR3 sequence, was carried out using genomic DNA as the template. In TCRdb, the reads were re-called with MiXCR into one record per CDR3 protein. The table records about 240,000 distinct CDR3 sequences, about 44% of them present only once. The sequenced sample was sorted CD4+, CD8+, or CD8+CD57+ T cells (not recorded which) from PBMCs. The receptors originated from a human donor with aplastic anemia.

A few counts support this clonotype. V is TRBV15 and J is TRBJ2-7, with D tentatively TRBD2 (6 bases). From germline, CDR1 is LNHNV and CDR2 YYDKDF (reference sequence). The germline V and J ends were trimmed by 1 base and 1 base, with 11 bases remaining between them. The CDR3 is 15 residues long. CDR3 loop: CATSRGGAGSYEQYF. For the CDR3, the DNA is TGTGCCACCAGCAGAGGAGGGGCGGGATCCTACGAGCAGTACTTC.

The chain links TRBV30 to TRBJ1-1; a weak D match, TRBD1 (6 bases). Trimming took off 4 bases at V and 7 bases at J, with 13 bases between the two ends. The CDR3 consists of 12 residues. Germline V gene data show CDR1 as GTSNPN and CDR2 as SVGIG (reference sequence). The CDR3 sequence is CAWTPRGDEAFF. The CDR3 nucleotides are TGTGCCTGGACCCCAAGGGGGGATGAAGCTTTCTTT.

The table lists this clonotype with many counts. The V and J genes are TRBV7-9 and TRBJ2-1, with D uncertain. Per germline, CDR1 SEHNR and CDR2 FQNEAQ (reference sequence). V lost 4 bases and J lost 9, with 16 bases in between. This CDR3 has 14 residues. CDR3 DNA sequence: TGTGCCAGCAGCTCGCCAGCTTCCTGGGGTGAGCAGTTCTTC. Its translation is CASSSPASWGEQFF. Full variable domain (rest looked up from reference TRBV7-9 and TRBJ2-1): DTGVSQNPRHKITKRGQNVTFRCDPISEHNRLYWYRQTLGQGPEFLTYFQNEAQLEKSRLLSDRFSAERPKGSFSTLEIQRTEQGDSAMYLCASSSPASWGEQFFGPGTRLTVL.

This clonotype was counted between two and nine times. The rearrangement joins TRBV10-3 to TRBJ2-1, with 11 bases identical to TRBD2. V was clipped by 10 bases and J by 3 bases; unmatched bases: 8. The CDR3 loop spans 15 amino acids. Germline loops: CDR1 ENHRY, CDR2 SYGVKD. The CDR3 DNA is TGTGCCAGCAGCACGACTAGCGGGATCTACAATGAGCAGTTCTTC. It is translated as CASSTTSGIYNEQFF.

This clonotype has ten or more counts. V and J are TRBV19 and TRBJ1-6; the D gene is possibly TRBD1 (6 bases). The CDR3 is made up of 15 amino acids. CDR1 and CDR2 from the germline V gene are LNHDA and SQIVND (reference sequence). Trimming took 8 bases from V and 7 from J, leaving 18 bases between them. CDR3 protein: CASRGGRYENSPLHF. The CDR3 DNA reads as TGTGCCAGTCGGGGGGGCAGGTATGAAAATTCACCCCTCCACTTT.

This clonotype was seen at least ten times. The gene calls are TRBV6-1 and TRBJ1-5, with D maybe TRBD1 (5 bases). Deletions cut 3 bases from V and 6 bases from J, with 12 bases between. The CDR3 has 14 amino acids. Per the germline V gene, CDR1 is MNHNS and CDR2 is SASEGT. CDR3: CASSDRVRPQPQHF. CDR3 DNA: TGTGCCAGCAGTGACAGGGTCCGGCCTCAGCCCCAGCATTTT.

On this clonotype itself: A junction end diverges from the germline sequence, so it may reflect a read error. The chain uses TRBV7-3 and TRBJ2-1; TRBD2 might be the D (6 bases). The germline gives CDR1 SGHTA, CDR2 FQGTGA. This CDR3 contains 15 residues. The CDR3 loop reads CASSLIATGGNEQFF. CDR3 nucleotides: TGTGCCAGCAGCTTAATTGCGACTGGCGGGAATGAGCAGTTCTTT.

This CDR3 reads CAWRLVERSYGYTF. The CDR3 DNA follows: TGTGCCTGGAGATTGGTCGAACGGAGCTATGGCTACACCTTC. The V and J genes are TRBV30 and TRBJ1-2; D is uncertain. This CDR3 has 14 amino acids. Trimming left V 3 bases short and J 4 bases short, with 15 bases between. CDR1 is GTSNPN and CDR2 is SVGIG in the germline V gene (reference sequence).

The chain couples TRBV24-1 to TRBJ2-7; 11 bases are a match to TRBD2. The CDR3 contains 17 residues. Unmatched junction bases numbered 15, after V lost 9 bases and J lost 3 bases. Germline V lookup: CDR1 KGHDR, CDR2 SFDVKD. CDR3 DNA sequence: TGTGCCACCCCTTTTGGTTGGCTAGCGGGAGGAGACTACGAGCAGTACTTC. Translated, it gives CATPFGWLAGGDYEQYF.

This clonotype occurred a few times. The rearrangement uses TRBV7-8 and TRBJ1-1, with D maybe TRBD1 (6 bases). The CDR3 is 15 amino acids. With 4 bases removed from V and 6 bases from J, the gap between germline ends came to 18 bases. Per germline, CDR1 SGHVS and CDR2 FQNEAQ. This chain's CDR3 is CASSYGTPPGSEAFF. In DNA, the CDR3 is TGTGCCAGCAGCTACGGGACACCGCCGGGGTCTGAAGCTTTCTTT.

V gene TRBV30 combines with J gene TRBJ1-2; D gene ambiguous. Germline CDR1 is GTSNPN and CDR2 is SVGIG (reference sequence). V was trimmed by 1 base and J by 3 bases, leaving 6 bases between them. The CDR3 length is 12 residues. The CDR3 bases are TGTGCCTGGAGTGAGGGCCACTATGGCTACACCTTC. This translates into CAWSEGHYGYTF.

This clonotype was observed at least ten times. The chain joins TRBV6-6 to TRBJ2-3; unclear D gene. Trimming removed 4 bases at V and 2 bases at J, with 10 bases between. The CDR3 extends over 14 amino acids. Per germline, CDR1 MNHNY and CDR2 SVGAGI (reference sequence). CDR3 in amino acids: CASSWLRFTDTQYF. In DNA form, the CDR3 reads TGTGCCAGCAGTTGGTTGCGATTCACAGATACGCAGTATTTT.

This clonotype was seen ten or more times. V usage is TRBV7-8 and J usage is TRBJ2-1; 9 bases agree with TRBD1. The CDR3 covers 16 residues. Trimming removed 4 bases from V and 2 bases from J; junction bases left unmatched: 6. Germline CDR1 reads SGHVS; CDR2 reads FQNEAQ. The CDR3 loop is CASSSTRQGAYNEQFF. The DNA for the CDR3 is TGTGCCAGCAGCTCGACGAGACAGGGGGCCTACAATGAGCAGTTCTTC. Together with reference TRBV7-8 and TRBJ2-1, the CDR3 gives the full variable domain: GAGVSQSPRYKVAKRGQDVALRCDPISGHVSLFWYQQALGQGPEFLTYFQNEAQLDKSGLPSDRFFAERPEGSVSTLKIQRTQQEDSAVYLCASSSTRQGAYNEQFFGPGTRLTVL.

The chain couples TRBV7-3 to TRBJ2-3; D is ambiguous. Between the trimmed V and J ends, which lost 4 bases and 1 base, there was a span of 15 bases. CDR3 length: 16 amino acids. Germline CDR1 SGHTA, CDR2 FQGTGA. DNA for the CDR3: TGTGCCAGCAGCTCAGGAGTGATAACTGGCACAGATACGCAGTATTTT. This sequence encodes CASSSGVITGTDTQYF.

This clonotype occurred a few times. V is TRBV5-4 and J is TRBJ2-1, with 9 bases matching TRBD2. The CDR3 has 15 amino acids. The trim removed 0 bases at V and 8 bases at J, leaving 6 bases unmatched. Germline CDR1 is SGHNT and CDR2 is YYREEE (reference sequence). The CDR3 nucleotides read TGTGCCAGCAGCTTGGGCGGGAGGGGGTGGGATGAGCAGTTCTTC. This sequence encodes CASSLGGRGWDEQFF.

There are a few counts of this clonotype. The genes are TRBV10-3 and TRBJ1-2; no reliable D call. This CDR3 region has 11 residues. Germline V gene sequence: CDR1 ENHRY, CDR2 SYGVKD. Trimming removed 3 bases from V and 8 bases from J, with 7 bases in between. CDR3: CAISDTLGYTF. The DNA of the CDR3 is TGTGCCATCAGTGATACTCTCGGCTACACCTTC.

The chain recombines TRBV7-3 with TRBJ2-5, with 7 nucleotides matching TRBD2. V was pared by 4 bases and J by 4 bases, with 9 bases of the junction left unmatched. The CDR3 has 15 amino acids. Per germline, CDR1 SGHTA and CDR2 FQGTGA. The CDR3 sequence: CASSSGLSGAETQYF. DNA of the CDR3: TGTGCCAGCAGCTCGGGACTATCTGGGGCAGAGACCCAGTACTTC.